Below, 31 T cell receptor beta chains from the same sample are listed, as sequenced in a study of control samples from healthy donors and cancer patients. Clones were read by immunoSEQ multiplex PCR, and TCRdb kept only the in-frame ones, dropping some. Of around 30,000 clones listed, approximately 86% are singletons. The sample comprised PBMCs. The source is a woman in her forties with lung cancer.

The rearrangement joins TRBV11-2 to TRBJ2-2; TRBD1 matches at 9 bases. With 11 bases clipped from V and 4 bases from J, the junction kept 8 bases outside the gene matches. The CDR3 length is 14 residues. Germline V gene lookup returns CDR1 SGHAT and CDR2 FQNNGV. In DNA form, the CDR3 reads TGTGCCCTCAGCGGGACAGGGATCACCGGGGAGCTGTTTTTT. Amino acid sequence: CALSGTGITGELFF.

This clone was picked up a small number of times. The V and J genes are TRBV6-6 and TRBJ1-2; TRBD1 might be the D (5 bases). The CDR3 contains 13 residues. V gave up 2 bases and J gave up 7 bases, with 11 bases separating them. Germline CDR1 MNHNY, CDR2 SVGAGI (reference sequence). CDR3 loop: CASSYEGTGGYTF. Written as DNA, the CDR3 is TGTGCCAGCAGTTACGAGGGGACGGGTGGCTACACCTTC.

The chain employs TRBV3-1 (or the pseudogene TRBV3-2) and TRBJ1-5; no reliable D call. From germline, CDR1 is LGHDT and CDR2 YNNKEL (reference sequence). The CDR3 spans 14 residues. The V and J ends lost 4 bases and 3 bases respectively, with 10 bases between them. The chain's CDR3 is CASSPRSNNQPQHF. CDR3 DNA sequence: TGTGCCAGCAGCCCGCGCAGCAACAATCAGCCCCAGCATTTT.

The CDR3 region has the DNA TGTGCCAGCAGCGACCCCCTAGGGGGCGCGGTAGCTTTCTTT. Its protein product is CASSDPLGGAVAFF. The chain uses TRBV7-9 and TRBJ1-1; 7 nucleotides agree with TRBD1. J lost 10 bases, V lost 5 bases, and 13 bases had no gene match. Germline CDR1 SEHNR, CDR2 FQNEAQ (reference sequence). The CDR3 runs 14 residues.

The chain couples TRBV7-9 to TRBJ2-7, with 8 bases fitting TRBD2. Germline CDR1 is SEHNR and CDR2 is FQNEAQ (reference sequence). This CDR3 comprises 14 residues. With 3 bases clipped from V and 0 bases from J, the junction kept 1 base outside the gene matches. CDR3 loop: CASSFSGDSYEQYF. The CDR3 DNA reads as TGTGCCAGCAGCTTTAGCGGGGACTCCTACGAGCAGTACTTC. The full variable domain, its missing parts supplied by reference TRBV7-9 and TRBJ2-7, is DTGVSQNPRHKITKRGQNVTFRCDPISEHNRLYWYRQTLGQGPEFLTYFQNEAQLEKSRLLSDRFSAERPKGSFSTLEIQRTEQGDSAMYLCASSFSGDSYEQYFGPGTRLTVT.

V is TRBV12-3 or TRBV12-4 and J is TRBJ1-2; a possible D gene is TRBD1 (6 bases). V lost 5 bases and J lost 8, with 12 bases in between. The length of the CDR3 is 12 residues. CDR3 DNA sequence: TGTGCCAGCAGTGGACAGAGTTCGGGCTACACCTTC. Translating it yields CASSGQSSGYTF.

The CDR3 protein is CASSLEGGIGYEQYF. The CDR3 DNA reads as TGTGCCAGCAGCTTAGAGGGGGGTATCGGTTACGAGCAGTACTTC. The chain employs TRBV11-3 and TRBJ2-7; D may be TRBD2 (6 bases). This CDR3 spans 15 amino acids. With 0 bases removed from V and 4 bases from J, the gap between germline ends came to 13 bases. CDR1 and CDR2 (germline): SGHNT, YENEEA.

CDR3 protein: CASSFGLAGLSYEQYF. CDR3 DNA: TGTGCCAGCAGTTTTGGCCTAGCGGGCCTCTCCTACGAGCAGTACTTC. The chain is built from TRBV28 and TRBJ2-7; 8 bases align to TRBD2. Germline CDR1 and CDR2: MDHEN and SYDVKM. Unmatched junction bases numbered 7, after V lost 3 bases and J lost 0 bases. This CDR3 has 16 amino acids.

This sequence joins TRBV9 and TRBJ2-2; 10 bases line up with TRBD2. Germline V CDR1 and CDR2: SGDLS, YYNGEE. The CDR3 consists of 17 residues. Unmatched junction bases numbered 9, after V lost 0 bases and J lost 7 bases. CDR3 amino acids: CASSVEAQRGGSGELFF. CDR3 in DNA: TGTGCCAGCAGCGTAGAAGCCCAGCGGGGGGGCAGCGGGGAGCTGTTTTTT.

This rearrangement joins TRBV20-1 to TRBJ1-2; 8 nucleotides line up with TRBD1. Looked up from germline, CDR1 is DFQATT and CDR2 is SNEGSKA (reference sequence). This CDR3 is built from 11 residues. CDR3 nucleotides: TGCAGCACCTGGACAGGGAGAGGCTACACCTTC. Its protein product is CSTWTGRGYTF.

V and J are TRBV12-5 and TRBJ2-3; 9 bases agree with TRBD1. Looked up from germline, CDR1 is LGHNT and CDR2 is FRNRAP. This CDR3 contains 14 residues. V trimming: 6 bases; J trimming: 4 bases; junction bases outside the gene matches: 5. The DNA for the CDR3 is TGTGCTAGTGGGCGGGACAGGGATTCAGATACGCAGTATTTT. Its protein is CASGRDRDSDTQYF.

The chain joins TRBV18 to TRBJ1-1; D remains ambiguous. This CDR3 has 11 residues. The V and J ends lost 4 bases and 11 bases respectively, with 11 bases between them. Germline loops: CDR1 KGHSH, CDR2 LQKENI. The CDR3 sequence is CASSQRDVAFF. CDR3 DNA sequence: TGTGCCAGCTCACAAAGAGACGTGGCTTTCTTT.

This rearrangement joins TRBV4-3 to TRBJ1-2, with D maybe TRBD1 (6 bases). Per germline, CDR1 LGHNA and CDR2 YSLEER. Between the trimmed V and J ends, which lost 0 bases and 3 bases, there was a span of 20 bases. This CDR3 comprises 18 residues. The CDR3 here is CASSQDLTGYVTDYGYTF. The CDR3 bases are TGCGCCAGCAGCCAAGATCTTACAGGGTACGTTACTGACTATGGCTACACCTTC.

Only a few counts were recorded for this clone. The J gene is TRBJ1-4, the V gene TRBV5-1, with D uncertain. This CDR3 has 14 amino acids. V lost 0 bases to trimming and J lost 3 bases, with 6 bases between them. Per the germline V gene, CDR1 is SGHRS and CDR2 is YFSETQ. The CDR3 DNA sequence: TGCGCCAGCAGCTTGGAACAGCCTAATGAAAAACTGTTTTTT. Translating it yields CASSLEQPNEKLFF.

The chain carries TRBV7-2 and TRBJ1-2; 7 bases agree with TRBD1. Trimming cost V 3 bases and J 5 bases; bases outside gene matches: 3. Germline V gene sequence: CDR1 SGHTA, CDR2 FQGNSA. The CDR3 spans 13 residues. The CDR3 DNA reads TGTGCCAGCAGCTTGGGCAGGGGGTATGGCTACACCTTC. It encodes CASSLGRGYGYTF.

This clone was detected only once. The V call is TRBV5-5, the J call TRBJ2-7; D may match TRBD1 or TRBD2 (5 bases each). Trimming left V 2 bases short and J 4 bases short, with 13 bases between. The germline V gene encodes CDR1 SGHKS and CDR2 YYEKEE (reference sequence). This CDR3 contains 14 residues. CDR3 DNA sequence: TGTGCCAGCAGCTTTGCATGGGGCGGGTACGAGCAGTACTTC. It translates to CASSFAWGGYEQYF.

The rearrangement links TRBV6-1 to TRBJ1-1; possibly TRBD1 for D (5 bases). CDR1 MNHNS and CDR2 SASEGT come from the germline V gene. The CDR3 length is 15 residues. Trimming pared 0 bases from V and 4 bases from J, leaving 12 bases between. CDR3 DNA: TGTGCCAGCAGTGAAGCGCGTGGGGCGGGCACTGAAGCTTTCTTT. Encoded protein: CASSEARGAGTEAFF.

The V call is TRBV2, the J call TRBJ2-2; D possibly matches TRBD1 or TRBD2 (7 bases each). The CDR3 is 16 amino acids. Germline CDR1 and CDR2: SNHLY and FYNNEI. Trimming pared 5 bases from V and 4 bases from J, leaving 17 bases between. CDR3 residues: CASSSRGGAVTGELFF. The CDR3, as DNA: TGTGCCAGCAGTAGCAGGGGGGGAGCGGTCACCGGGGAGCTGTTTTTT.

The chain carries TRBV9 and TRBJ2-2; 9 bases map to TRBD1. Germline V gene sequence: CDR1 SGDLS, CDR2 YYNGEE. The CDR3 contains 14 residues. The J segment lost 10 bases and the V segment lost 4 bases, leaving 8 bases of the junction unmatched. The CDR3 region is CASSTGQGSSELFF. The CDR3 DNA sequence: TGTGCCAGCAGCACGGGACAGGGATCGTCGGAGCTGTTTTTT. The entire variable domain, with the rest obtained from reference TRBV9 and TRBJ2-2, is as follows: DSGVTQTPKHLITATGQRVTLRCSPRSGDLSVYWYQQSLDQGLQFLIQYYNGEERAKGNILERFSAQQFPDLHSELNLSSLELGDSALYFCASSTGQGSSELFFGEGSRLTVL.

This clone was seen once. V is TRBV12-3 or TRBV12-4 and J is TRBJ1-1; no reliable D call. The CDR3 consists of 13 residues. V was clipped by 5 bases and J by 3 bases, with 10 bases between them. CDR3: CASSPTRDTEAFF. DNA for the CDR3: TGTGCCAGCAGTCCAACACGAGACACTGAAGCTTTCTTT.

The chain carries TRBV30 and TRBJ1-1; 9 positions match TRBD1. Losses at the gene ends were 7 bases for V and 6 bases for J; bases not matched to a gene: 6. CDR3 length equals 12 residues. Germline CDR1 GTSNPN, CDR2 SVGIG (reference sequence). The CDR3 loop reads CALTGGSSEAFF. The CDR3 DNA reads as TGTGCCTTGACAGGGGGATCCTCTGAAGCTTTCTTT.

CDR3 in amino acids: CASSIGGQGGYTGELFF. CDR3 coding DNA: TGTGCCAGTAGTATAGGGGGACAGGGGGGCTACACCGGGGAGCTGTTTTTT. This chain connects TRBV19 to TRBJ2-2, with 11 bases that match TRBD1. The junction had 4 bases not matched to a gene; V was cut back by 1 base and J by 3 bases. The germline gives CDR1 LNHDA, CDR2 SQIVND (reference sequence). This CDR3 comprises 17 residues.

V gene TRBV9 combines with J gene TRBJ2-3; a weak D match, TRBD1 (6 bases). Between the trimmed V and J ends, which lost 3 bases and 7 bases, there was a span of 15 bases. Germline loops: CDR1 SGDLS, CDR2 YYNGEE. This CDR3 has 14 residues. The CDR3 DNA reads as TGTGCCAGCAGCGCGGGACACTCGTTGAATACGCAGTATTTT. Protein: CASSAGHSLNTQYF.

The gene calls are TRBV12-3 or TRBV12-4 and TRBJ2-2; the D call may be TRBD1 or TRBD2 (5 bases each). Trimming cost V 4 bases and J 4 bases, with 7 bases left between them. This CDR3 spans 13 amino acids. The CDR3, as DNA: TGTGCCAGCAGTTGGGGGATCACCGGGGAGCTGTTTTTT. Its translation is CASSWGITGELFF.

This rearrangement joins TRBV13 to TRBJ1-1, with a weak D call TRBD1 (6 bases). With 0 bases removed from V and 1 base from J, the gap between germline ends came to 9 bases. This CDR3 region has 15 residues. Germline V CDR1 and CDR2: PRHDT, FYEKMQ (reference sequence). CDR3 protein: CASSLGFRGNTEAFF. The CDR3 DNA follows: TGTGCCAGCAGCTTAGGTTTCAGGGGGAACACTGAAGCTTTCTTT. Using reference TRBV13 and TRBJ1-1 for the parts outside the CDR3, the full variable domain is AAGVIQSPRHLIKEKRETATLKCYPIPRHDTVYWYQQGPGQDPQFLISFYEKMQSDKGSIPDRFSAQQFSDYHSELNMSSLELGDSALYFCASSLGFRGNTEAFFGQGTRLTVV.

The V gene is TRBV5-8, the J gene TRBJ1-2, with a weak D call TRBD1 (6 bases). Per germline, CDR1 SGHTS and CDR2 YDEGEE. This CDR3 is 12 amino acids long. Between the trimmed V and J ends, which lost 5 bases and 7 bases, there was a span of 12 bases. The chain's CDR3 is CASSLTGAGYTF. Here the CDR3 DNA reads TGTGCCAGCAGTCTGACAGGAGCTGGCTACACCTTC.

V is TRBV2 and J is TRBJ2-5, with D unclear. CDR3 size: 15 residues. Germline V gene sequence: CDR1 SNHLY, CDR2 FYNNEI. With 4 bases removed from V and 2 bases from J, the gap between germline ends came to 14 bases. The CDR3 spells CASSGLARNQETQYF. CDR3 in DNA: TGTGCCAGCAGTGGGTTGGCGCGGAATCAAGAGACCCAGTACTTC.

The CDR3 DNA reads TGTGCCTGGAGCTCCGGGACAGGGATCGGAAACACCATATATTTT. The encoded protein is CAWSSGTGIGNTIYF. The chain links TRBV30 to TRBJ1-3; 9 bases fit TRBD1. This CDR3 region has 15 residues. Losses at the gene ends were 3 bases for V and 4 bases for J; bases not matched to a gene: 7. CDR1 and CDR2 (germline): GTSNPN, SVGIG (reference sequence).

This clone occurred a few times. V usage is TRBV27 and J usage is TRBJ1-1, with D uncertain. Trimming took 4 bases from V and 4 from J, leaving 19 bases between them. Looked up from germline, CDR1 is MNHEY and CDR2 is SMNVEV (reference sequence). This CDR3 comprises 16 residues. CDR3 residues: CASSSQSPPGPTEAFF. CDR3 bases: TGTGCCAGCAGTTCCCAATCCCCTCCAGGACCCACTGAAGCTTTCTTT.

The V call is TRBV4-3, the J call TRBJ1-6; possibly TRBD1 for D (5 bases). Germline V gene lookup returns CDR1 LGHNA and CDR2 YSLEER. This CDR3 is built from 15 residues. V lost 1 base, J lost 10 bases, and 14 bases lay in between. The CDR3 sequence: CASSQAPGDGSPLHF. DNA for the CDR3: TGCGCCAGCAGCCAAGCCCCGGGGGACGGATCACCCCTCCACTTT.

V usage is TRBV6-1 and J usage is TRBJ1-1; D call uncertain. The CDR3 is 13 residues long. V was clipped by 1 base and J by 4 bases, with 7 bases between them. The germline gives CDR1 MNHNS, CDR2 SASEGT. The CDR3 loop reads CASSEGWTTEAFF. Here the CDR3 DNA reads TGTGCCAGCAGTGAAGGGTGGACCACTGAAGCTTTCTTT.